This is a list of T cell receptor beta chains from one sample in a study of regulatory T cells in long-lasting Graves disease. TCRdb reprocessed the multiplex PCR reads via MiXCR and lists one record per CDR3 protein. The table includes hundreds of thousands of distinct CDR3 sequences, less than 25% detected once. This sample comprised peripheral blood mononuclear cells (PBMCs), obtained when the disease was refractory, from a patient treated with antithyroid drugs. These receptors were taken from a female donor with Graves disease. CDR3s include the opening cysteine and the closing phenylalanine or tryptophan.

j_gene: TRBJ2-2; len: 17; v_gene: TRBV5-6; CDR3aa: CASSFGLAGFKTGELFF
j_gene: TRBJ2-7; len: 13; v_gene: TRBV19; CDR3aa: CASLYAEGAEQYF
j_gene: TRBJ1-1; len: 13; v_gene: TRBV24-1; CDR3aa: CATSDSDRAEAFF
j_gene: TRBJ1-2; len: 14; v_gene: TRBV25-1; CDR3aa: CASSRQGASGGYTF
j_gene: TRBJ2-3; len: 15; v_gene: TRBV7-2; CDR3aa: CASSLEASGIGTQYF
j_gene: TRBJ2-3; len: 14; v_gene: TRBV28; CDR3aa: CASKLRGATDTQYF
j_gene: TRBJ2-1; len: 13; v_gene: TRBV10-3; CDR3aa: CAVKTSGIDEQFF
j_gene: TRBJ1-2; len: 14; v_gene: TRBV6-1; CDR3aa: CASSEARNSYGYTF
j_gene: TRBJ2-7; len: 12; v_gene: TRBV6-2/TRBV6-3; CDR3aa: CASFQLYYEQYF
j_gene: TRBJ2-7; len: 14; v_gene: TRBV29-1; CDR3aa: CSVELGEPSYEQYF
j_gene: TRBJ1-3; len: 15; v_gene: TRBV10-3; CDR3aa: CAISGVGTSGNTIYF
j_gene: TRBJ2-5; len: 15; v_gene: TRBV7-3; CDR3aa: CASSSTSGSQETQYF
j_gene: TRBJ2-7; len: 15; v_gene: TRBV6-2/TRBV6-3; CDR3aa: CASSEAVVPSYEQYF
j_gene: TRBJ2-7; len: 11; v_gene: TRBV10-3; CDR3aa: CATDQGFEQYF
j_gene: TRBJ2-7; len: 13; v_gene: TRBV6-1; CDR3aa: CASRTTDRGEQYF
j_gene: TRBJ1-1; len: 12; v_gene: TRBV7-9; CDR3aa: CASGQSDTEAFF
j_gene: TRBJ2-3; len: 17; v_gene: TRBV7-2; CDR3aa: CASSARIPWTSTDTQYF
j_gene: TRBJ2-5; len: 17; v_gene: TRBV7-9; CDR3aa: CASSLFALAGDQETQYF
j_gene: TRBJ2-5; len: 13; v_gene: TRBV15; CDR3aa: CATGTGDFETQYF
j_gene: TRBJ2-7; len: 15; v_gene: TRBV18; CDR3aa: CASSPVTAASYEQYF
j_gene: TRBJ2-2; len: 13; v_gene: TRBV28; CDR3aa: CASSSSGRGELFF
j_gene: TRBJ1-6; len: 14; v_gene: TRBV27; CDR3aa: CASRGGTYNSPLHF
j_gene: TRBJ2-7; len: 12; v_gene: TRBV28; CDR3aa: CASSGTADEQYF
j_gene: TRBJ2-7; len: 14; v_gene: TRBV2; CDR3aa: CATQGEGRTYEQYF
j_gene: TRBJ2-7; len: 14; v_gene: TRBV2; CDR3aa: CASSWGDSHYEQYF
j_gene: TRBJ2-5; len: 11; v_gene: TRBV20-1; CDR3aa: CSARIGETQYF
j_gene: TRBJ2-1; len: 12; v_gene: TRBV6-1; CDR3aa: CASSQAWDKQFF
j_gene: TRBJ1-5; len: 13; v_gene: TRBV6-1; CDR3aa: CASSEVLRGPQHF
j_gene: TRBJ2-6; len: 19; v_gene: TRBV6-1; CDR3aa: CASSEWWGATNSGANVLTF
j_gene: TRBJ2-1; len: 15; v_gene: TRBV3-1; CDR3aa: CASSPSRVSYNEQFF
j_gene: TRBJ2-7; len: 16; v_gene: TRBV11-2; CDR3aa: CASSSRQGMTAYEQYF
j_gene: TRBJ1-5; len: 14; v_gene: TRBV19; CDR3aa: CASSKRDSNQPQHF
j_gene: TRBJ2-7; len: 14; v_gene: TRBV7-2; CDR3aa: CASSLAPASSEQYF
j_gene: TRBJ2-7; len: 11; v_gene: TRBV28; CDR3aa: CASSSMRKQYF
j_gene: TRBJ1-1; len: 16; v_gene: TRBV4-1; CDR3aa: CASSQDSRALYTEAFF
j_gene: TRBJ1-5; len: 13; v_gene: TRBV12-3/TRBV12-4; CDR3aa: CASSSNFNQPQHF
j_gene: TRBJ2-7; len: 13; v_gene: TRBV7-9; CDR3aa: CASSFKGSYEQYF
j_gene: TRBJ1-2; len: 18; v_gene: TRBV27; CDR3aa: CASSSTNRQGAGDYGYTF
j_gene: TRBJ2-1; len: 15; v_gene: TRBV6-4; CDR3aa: CASSYTGSGSYEQFF
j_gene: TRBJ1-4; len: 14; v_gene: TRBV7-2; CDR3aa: CASSLAIGYEKLFF
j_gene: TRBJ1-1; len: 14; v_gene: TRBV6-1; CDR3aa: CASSEAAGELTHLF
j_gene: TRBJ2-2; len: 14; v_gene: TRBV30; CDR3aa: CAWSLAGGRGELFF